Presented here are 15 T cell receptor beta chains from one specimen sequenced in a study of beta chain features in type 1 diabetes. Investigators reverse transcribed all isolated RNA, so they sequenced expressed TCRB transcripts. Method: immunoSEQ multiplex PCR; TCRdb's copy keeps in-frame clones and lacks some. This sample has 300,000 to 350,000 clones, with around 7.6% found just once. What was sequenced was central memory CD4+ T cells from blood. These receptors were taken from a woman aged 18-30 years in good health.

This clone has more than one count but fewer than ten. The chain has TRBV28 and TRBJ1-2; a weak D match, TRBD1 (6 bases). CDR1 is MDHEN and CDR2 is SYDVKM in the germline V gene. The CDR3 consists of 13 residues. V lost 5 bases and J lost 3, with 10 bases in between. The CDR3, as DNA: TGTGCCAGCAGTCGGGGGGCTTACTATGGCTACACCTTC. It encodes CASSRGAYYGYTF.

The chain couples TRBV27 to TRBJ2-7, with TRBD2 matching 10 bases. V was clipped by 5 bases and J by 1 base; unmatched bases: 5. CDR3 length equals 15 residues. The V gene's germline CDR1 is MNHEY and CDR2 SMNVEV (reference sequence). The CDR3 nucleotides are TGTGCCAGCAGTCAGGGACTAGCGCTTTCCTACGAGCAGTACTTC. Its protein is CASSQGLALSYEQYF.

The V and J genes are TRBV7-2 and TRBJ2-1; 12 bases match TRBD2. In germline, CDR1 is SGHTA, CDR2 FQGNSA. After removal of 5 bases from V and 8 bases from J, the junction contained 7 bases not matched to a gene. This CDR3 contains 15 residues. CDR3 sequence: CASSPSSGRAYEQFF. CDR3 in DNA: TGTGCCAGCAGCCCCTCTAGCGGGAGGGCCTATGAGCAGTTCTTC.

This clone was counted between two and nine times. V and J are TRBV7-2 and TRBJ2-7; D is ambiguous. The CDR3 is made up of 14 amino acids. Germline values: CDR1 SGHTA, CDR2 FQGNSA. V lost 1 base and J lost 0, with 7 bases in between. The CDR3, as DNA: TGTGCCAGCAGCTTAGGCCCCAACTCCTACGAGCAGTACTTC. Translated: CASSLGPNSYEQYF.

This clone was detected only a few times. The chain has TRBV28 and TRBJ2-7; 8 bases fit TRBD1. Germline V gene sequence: CDR1 MDHEN, CDR2 SYDVKM. Trimming removed 8 bases from V and 9 bases from J; junction bases left unmatched: 15. This CDR3 has 14 residues. The CDR3 DNA reads as TGTGCCAGCTATCCGTGGGCAGGGGGCATTGGGCAGTACTTC. It specifies CASYPWAGGIGQYF.

The rearrangement links TRBV29-1 to TRBJ1-3; TRBD1 aligns across 7 bases. Germline V gene lookup returns CDR1 SQVTM and CDR2 ANQGSEA. The V segment lost 0 bases and the J segment 3 bases; nucleotides outside the gene matches: 5. This CDR3 has 15 residues. The CDR3 nucleotides read TGCAGCGTTGAAGAGCGAGACAGGGTTGGAAACACCATATATTTT. Its protein product is CSVEERDRVGNTIYF.

In its sample, this clone was seen a few times. CDR3 loop: CASSSGPNTGELFF. CDR3 nucleotide sequence: TGTGCCAGCAGCTCGGGACCGAACACCGGGGAGCTGTTTTTT. The V and J genes are TRBV7-2 and TRBJ2-2, with D possibly called TRBD1 or TRBD2 (5 bases each). The CDR3 sequence is 14 residues long. The germline V gene encodes CDR1 SGHTA and CDR2 FQGNSA. The ends were cut back, 4 bases at V and 0 bases at J, with 6 bases in the middle.

This clone has more than one count but fewer than ten. The chain has TRBV2 and TRBJ2-2, with D unresolved. The V gene lost 7 bases and the J gene lost 5 bases, with 8 bases spanning the gap. This CDR3 is built from 12 residues. Germline V gene lookup returns CDR1 SNHLY and CDR2 FYNNEI. The CDR3 here is CASNGWTGELFF. CDR3 nucleotides: TGTGCCAGCAACGGCTGGACCGGGGAGCTGTTTTTT.

In this sample, this clone turned up many times. The rearrangement joins TRBV28 to TRBJ2-7, with TRBD2 identical over 10 bases. V gave up 5 bases and J gave up 8 bases; unmatched junction bases: 15. Germline CDR1 is MDHEN and CDR2 is SYDVKM. The CDR3 has 16 residues. The CDR3 coding sequence is TGTGCCAGCAGTCCAACAATAGCGGGGGGACTTCTCCAGCAGTACTTC. This codes for CASSPTIAGGLLQQYF.

This clone was seen a handful of times. V gene TRBV4-2 combines with J gene TRBJ2-1; possibly TRBD2 for D (6 bases). The germline gives CDR1 LGHNA, CDR2 YNFKEQ. V gave up 0 bases and J gave up 2 bases, with 11 bases separating them. This CDR3 is 16 amino acids long. The CDR3 DNA reads as TGTGCCAGCAGCCAAGACCCGGAGGGGCCCTACAATGAGCAGTTCTTC. Amino acids: CASSQDPEGPYNEQFF.

This clone was counted between two and nine times. The chain carries TRBV28 and TRBJ2-1; 8 nucleotides line up with TRBD1. J lost 6 bases, V lost 8 bases, and 15 bases had no gene match. This CDR3 comprises 16 residues. Germline CDR1 is MDHEN and CDR2 is SYDVKM. CDR3 nucleotides: TGTGCCAGCCCCCCCCAACGGCAGGGGGCGGTCAATGAGCAGTTCTTC. Protein sequence: CASPPQRQGAVNEQFF.

This clone has only a few counts. The V gene is TRBV28, the J gene TRBJ2-4; 7 nucleotides match TRBD1. This CDR3 is 15 amino acids long. Germline V gives CDR1 MDHEN, CDR2 SYDVKM. The trim removed 2 bases at V and 9 bases at J, leaving 10 bases unmatched. CDR3 coding DNA: TGTGCCAGCAGTTTAGGGGACAGAACTGCTCGCATTCAGTACTTC. Its translation: CASSLGDRTARIQYF.

This clone was observed a few times. V is TRBV6-5 and J is TRBJ2-7; no clear D gene. Trimming removed 0 bases from V and 2 bases from J, with 8 bases in between. The CDR3 spans 14 residues. From germline, CDR1 is MNHEY and CDR2 SVGAGI. CDR3 protein: CASSYSKSAYEQYF. The CDR3 region has the DNA TGTGCCAGCAGTTACTCGAAGAGTGCCTACGAGCAGTACTTC.

This clone has only a few counts. The chain couples TRBV5-1 to TRBJ2-3; D call uncertain. In germline, CDR1 is SGHRS, CDR2 YFSETQ. Trimming shortened V by 2 bases and J by 0 bases, and 7 bases separated the two germline ends. This CDR3 has 14 residues. The chain's CDR3 is CASSFTASTDTQYF. CDR3 nucleotide sequence: TGCGCCAGCAGCTTTACCGCTAGCACAGATACGCAGTATTTT.

The rearrangement joins TRBV7-8 to TRBJ2-6; the D gene is possibly TRBD2 (7 bases). The length of the CDR3 is 16 residues. Trimming removed 1 base from V and 5 bases from J, with 12 bases in between. Germline CDR1 is SGHVS and CDR2 is FQNEAQ. As DNA, the CDR3 is TGTGCCAGCAGCTTAGACGGGGGGCCCAGGGCCAACGTCCTGACTTTC. Its protein product is CASSLDGGPRANVLTF.